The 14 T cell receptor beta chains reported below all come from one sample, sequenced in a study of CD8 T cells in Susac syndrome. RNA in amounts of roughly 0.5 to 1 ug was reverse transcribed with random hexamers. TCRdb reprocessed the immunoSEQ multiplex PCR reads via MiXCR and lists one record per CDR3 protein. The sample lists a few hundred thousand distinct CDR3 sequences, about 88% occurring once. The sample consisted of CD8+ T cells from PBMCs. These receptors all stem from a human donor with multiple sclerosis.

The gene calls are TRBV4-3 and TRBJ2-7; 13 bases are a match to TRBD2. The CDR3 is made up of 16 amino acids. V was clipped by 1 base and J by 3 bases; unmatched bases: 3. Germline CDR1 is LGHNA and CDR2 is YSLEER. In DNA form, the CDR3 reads TGCGCCAGCAGCCAAGGACGGACTAGCGGGAGCTACGAGCAGTACTTC. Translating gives CASSQGRTSGSYEQYF.

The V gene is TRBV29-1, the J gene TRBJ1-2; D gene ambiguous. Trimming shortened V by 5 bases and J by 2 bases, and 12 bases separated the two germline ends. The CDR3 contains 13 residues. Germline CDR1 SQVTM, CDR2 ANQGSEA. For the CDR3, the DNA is TGCAGCGTTATTCCGGCCCTCAACTATGGCTACACCTTC. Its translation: CSVIPALNYGYTF.

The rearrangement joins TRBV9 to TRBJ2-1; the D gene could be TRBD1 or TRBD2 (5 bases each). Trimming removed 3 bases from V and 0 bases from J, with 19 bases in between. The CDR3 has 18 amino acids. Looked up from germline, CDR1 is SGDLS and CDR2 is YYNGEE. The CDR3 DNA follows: TGTGCCAGCAGCGACCGGGACGGTTTATCCAGCTCCTACAATGAGCAGTTCTTC. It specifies CASSDRDGLSSSYNEQFF. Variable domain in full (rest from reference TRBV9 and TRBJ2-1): DSGVTQTPKHLITATGQRVTLRCSPRSGDLSVYWYQQSLDQGLQFLIQYYNGEERAKGNILERFSAQQFPDLHSELNLSSLELGDSALYFCASSDRDGLSSSYNEQFFGPGTRLTVL.

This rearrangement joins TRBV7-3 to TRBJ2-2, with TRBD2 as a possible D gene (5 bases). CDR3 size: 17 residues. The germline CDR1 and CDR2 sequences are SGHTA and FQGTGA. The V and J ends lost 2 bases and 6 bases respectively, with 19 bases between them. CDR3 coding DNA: TGTGCCAGCAGCTTAGGAGGCAAACCTGCTAGATCCGGGGAGCTGTTTTTT. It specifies CASSLGGKPARSGELFF. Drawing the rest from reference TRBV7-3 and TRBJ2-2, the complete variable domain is GAGVSQTPSNKVTEKGKYVELRCDPISGHTALYWYRQSLGQGPEFLIYFQGTGAADDSGLPNDRFFAVRPEGSVSTLKIQRTERGDSAVYLCASSLGGKPARSGELFFGEGSRLTVL.

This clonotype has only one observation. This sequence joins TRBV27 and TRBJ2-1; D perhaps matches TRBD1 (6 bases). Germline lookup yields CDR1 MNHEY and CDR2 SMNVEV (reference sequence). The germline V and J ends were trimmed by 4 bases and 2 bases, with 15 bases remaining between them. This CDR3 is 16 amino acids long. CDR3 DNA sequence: TGTGCCAGCAGTTCCCAGGGGTTTGGGACCTACAATGAGCAGTTCTTC. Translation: CASSSQGFGTYNEQFF.

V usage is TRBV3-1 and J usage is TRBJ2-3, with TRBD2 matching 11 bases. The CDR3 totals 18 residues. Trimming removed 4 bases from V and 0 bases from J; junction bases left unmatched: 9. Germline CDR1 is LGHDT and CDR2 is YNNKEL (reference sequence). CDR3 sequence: CASSLGTSGVTSTDTQYF. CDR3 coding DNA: TGTGCCAGCAGCCTGGGGACTAGCGGTGTGACTAGCACAGATACGCAGTATTTT.

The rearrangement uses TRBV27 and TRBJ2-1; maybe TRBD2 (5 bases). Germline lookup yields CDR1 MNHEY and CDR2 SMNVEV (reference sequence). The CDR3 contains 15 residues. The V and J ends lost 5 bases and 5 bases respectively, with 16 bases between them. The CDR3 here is CASSNGPDFHNEQFF. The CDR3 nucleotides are TGTGCCAGCAGTAACGGTCCGGACTTTCACAATGAGCAGTTCTTC.

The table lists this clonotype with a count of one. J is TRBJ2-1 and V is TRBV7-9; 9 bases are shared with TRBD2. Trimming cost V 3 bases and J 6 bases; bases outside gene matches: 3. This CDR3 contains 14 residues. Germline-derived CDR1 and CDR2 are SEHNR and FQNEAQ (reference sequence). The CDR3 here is CASSFPGLANEQFF. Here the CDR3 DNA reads TGTGCCAGCAGCTTCCCGGGACTAGCCAATGAGCAGTTCTTC.

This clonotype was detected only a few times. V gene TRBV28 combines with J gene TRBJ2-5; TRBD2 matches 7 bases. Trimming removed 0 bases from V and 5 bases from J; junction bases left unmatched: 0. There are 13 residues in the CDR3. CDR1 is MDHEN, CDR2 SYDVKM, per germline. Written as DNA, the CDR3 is TGTGCCAGCAGTTTATGGGGGGGGGAGACCCAGTACTTC. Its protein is CASSLWGGETQYF.

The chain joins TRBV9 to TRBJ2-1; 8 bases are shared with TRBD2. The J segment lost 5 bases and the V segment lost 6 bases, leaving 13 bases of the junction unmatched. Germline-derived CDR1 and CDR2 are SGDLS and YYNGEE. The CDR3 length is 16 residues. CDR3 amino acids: CASTPISGTSNNEQFF. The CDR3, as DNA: TGTGCCAGCACGCCTATTTCCGGGACTAGTAACAATGAGCAGTTCTTC.

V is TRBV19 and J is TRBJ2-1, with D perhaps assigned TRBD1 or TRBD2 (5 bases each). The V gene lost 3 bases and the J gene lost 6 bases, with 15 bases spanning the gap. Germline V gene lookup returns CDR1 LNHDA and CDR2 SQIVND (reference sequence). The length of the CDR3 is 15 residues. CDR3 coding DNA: TGTGCCAGTAGTATCGCAGGGACCTCCCTCAATGAGCAGTTCTTC. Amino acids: CASSIAGTSLNEQFF. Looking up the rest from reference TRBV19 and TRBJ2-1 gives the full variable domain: DGGITQSPKYLFRKEGQNVTLSCEQNLNHDAMYWYRQDPGQGLRLIYYSQIVNDFQKGDIAEGYSVSREKKESFPLTVTSAQKNPTAFYLCASSIAGTSLNEQFFGPGTRLTVL.

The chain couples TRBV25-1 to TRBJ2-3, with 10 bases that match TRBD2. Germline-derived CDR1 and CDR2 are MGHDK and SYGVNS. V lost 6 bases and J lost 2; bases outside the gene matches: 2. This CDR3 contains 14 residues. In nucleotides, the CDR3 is TGTGCCAGCAGACTAGCGGGGAACACAGATACGCAGTATTTT. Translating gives CASRLAGNTDTQYF.

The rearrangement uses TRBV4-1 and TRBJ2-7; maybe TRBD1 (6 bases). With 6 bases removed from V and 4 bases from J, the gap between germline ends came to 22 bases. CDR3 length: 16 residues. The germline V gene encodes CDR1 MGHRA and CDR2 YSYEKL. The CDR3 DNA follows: TGCGCCAGCAGTCACACCCCCACGGGACACAAATACGAGCAGTACTTC. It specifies CASSHTPTGHKYEQYF.

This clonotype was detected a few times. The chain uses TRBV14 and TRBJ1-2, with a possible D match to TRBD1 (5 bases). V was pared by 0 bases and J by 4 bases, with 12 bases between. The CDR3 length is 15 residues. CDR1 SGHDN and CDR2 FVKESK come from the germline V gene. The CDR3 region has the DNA TGTGCCAGCAGCCAAGATGGGCAGGGAGGCTATGGCTACACCTTC. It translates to CASSQDGQGGYGYTF.